A selection of T cell receptor beta chains follows, all from one sample in a study of cytomegalovirus exposure and HLA in healthy donors. Only in-frame clones appear in the TCRdb table, and some are missing; sequencing was by immunoSEQ multiplex PCR. Here the sample spans 120,000 or so clones, over 80% being singletons. The sequenced sample was PBMCs. The receptors stem from a man aged 50-60 years in good health and CMV-seronegative. Both conserved end residues are part of each CDR3. D genes are given only for firm matches. Clone size is given for some rows only: seen once, a few or many times, or a class if the clone is expanded.

D gene: TRBD2; V gene: TRBV7-2; J gene: TRBJ2-3; clone size: -; CDR3 DNA: TGTGCCAGCAGCTTACTAGCTAGCGGGACTAGCACAGATACGCAGTATTTT; CDR3 protein: CASSLLASGTSTDTQYF
D gene: -; V gene: TRBV5-1; J gene: TRBJ1-1; clone size: -; CDR3 DNA: TGCGCCAGCAGCGGAGGGACGGCGGGTGGCACTGAAGCTTTCTTT; CDR3 protein: CASSGGTAGGTEAFF
D gene: -; V gene: TRBV5-6; J gene: TRBJ1-3; clone size: few; CDR3 DNA: TGTGCCAGCAGCTTGGAGGGGAGGGACCGCGGAAACACCATATATTTT; CDR3 protein: CASSLEGRDRGNTIYF
D gene: TRBD1; V gene: TRBV5-4; J gene: TRBJ2-7; clone size: -; CDR3 DNA: TGTGCCAGCAGCACAATAGGACAGGGGATTCACGAGCAGTACTTC; CDR3 protein: CASSTIGQGIHEQYF
D gene: -; V gene: TRBV27; J gene: TRBJ1-5; clone size: -; CDR3 DNA: TGTGCCAGCAGTTTAGAGGGAAGCAATCAGCCCCAGCATTTT; CDR3 protein: CASSLEGSNQPQHF
D gene: -; V gene: TRBV2; J gene: TRBJ1-5; clone size: few; CDR3 DNA: TGTGCCAGCAGTCAAACAGGGAGTTCTCAGCCCCAGCATTTT; CDR3 protein: CASSQTGSSQPQHF
D gene: -; V gene: TRBV5-1; J gene: TRBJ1-2; clone size: once; CDR3 DNA: TGCGCCAGCAGCTTGGAAAGTAGTTCTTATGGCTACACCTTC; CDR3 protein: CASSLESSSYGYTF
D gene: -; V gene: TRBV5-4; J gene: TRBJ2-7; clone size: -; CDR3 DNA: TGTGCCAGCAGCCCGGCGGGACAGATCTACGAGCAGTACTTC; CDR3 protein: CASSPAGQIYEQYF
D gene: -; V gene: TRBV30; J gene: TRBJ2-4; clone size: once; CDR3 DNA: TGTGCCTGGAACCACGGGGAGAAAAACATTCAGTACTTC; CDR3 protein: CAWNHGEKNIQYF
D gene: -; V gene: TRBV19; J gene: TRBJ1-1; clone size: -; CDR3 DNA: TGTGCCAGTAGTATCTCAGAAACTGAAGCTTTCTTT; CDR3 protein: CASSISETEAFF
D gene: -; V gene: TRBV4-3; J gene: TRBJ1-4; clone size: once; CDR3 DNA: TGCGCCAGCAGCCACCCGGTTGAGGGTGAGAAACTGTTTTTT; CDR3 protein: CASSHPVEGEKLFF
D gene: TRBD2; V gene: TRBV7-9; J gene: TRBJ2-5; clone size: -; CDR3 DNA: TGTGCCAGCAGCCGACGACTAGCGGGAGGGCCTCGGGGTGGAGAGACCCAGTACTTC; CDR3 protein: CASSRRLAGGPRGGETQYF
D gene: -; V gene: TRBV5-8; J gene: TRBJ2-3; clone size: -; CDR3 DNA: TGTGCCAGCAGCTTTGCCGCGTTCGGGGGCACAGATACGCAGTATTTT; CDR3 protein: CASSFAAFGGTDTQYF
D gene: -; V gene: TRBV5-4; J gene: TRBJ2-5; clone size: -; CDR3 DNA: TGTGCCAGCAGCTCTATAATCCAAGAGACCCAGTACTTC; CDR3 protein: CASSSIIQETQYF